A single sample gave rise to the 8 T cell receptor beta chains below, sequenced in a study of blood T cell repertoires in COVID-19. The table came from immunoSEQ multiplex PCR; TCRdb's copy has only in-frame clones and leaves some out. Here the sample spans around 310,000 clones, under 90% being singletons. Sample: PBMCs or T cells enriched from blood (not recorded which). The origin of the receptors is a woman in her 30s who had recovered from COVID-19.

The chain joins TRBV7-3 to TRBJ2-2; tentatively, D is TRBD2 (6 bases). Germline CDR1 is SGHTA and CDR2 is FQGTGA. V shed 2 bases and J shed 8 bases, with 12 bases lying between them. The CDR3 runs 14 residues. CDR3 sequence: CASSLLGSGGELFF. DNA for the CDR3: TGTGCCAGCAGCTTACTCGGTAGCGGTGGGGAGCTGTTTTTT.

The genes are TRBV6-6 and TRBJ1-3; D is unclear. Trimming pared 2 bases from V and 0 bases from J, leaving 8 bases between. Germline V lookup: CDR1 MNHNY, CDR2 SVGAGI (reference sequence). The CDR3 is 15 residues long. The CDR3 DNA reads TGTGCCAGCAGTTACAGCTATTTCTCTGGAAACACCATATATTTT. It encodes CASSYSYFSGNTIYF.

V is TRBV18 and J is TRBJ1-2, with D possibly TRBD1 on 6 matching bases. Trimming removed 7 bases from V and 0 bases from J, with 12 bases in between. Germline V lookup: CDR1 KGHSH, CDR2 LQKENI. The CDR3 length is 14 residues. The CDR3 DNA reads TGTGCCAGCTTGCTTGGACAGACTAACTATGGCTACACCTTC. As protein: CASLLGQTNYGYTF.

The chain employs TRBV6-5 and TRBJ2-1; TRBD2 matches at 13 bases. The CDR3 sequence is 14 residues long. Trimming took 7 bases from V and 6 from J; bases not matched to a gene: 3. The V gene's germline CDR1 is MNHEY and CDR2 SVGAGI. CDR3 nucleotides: TGTGCCAGCACCGGACTAGCGGGAGCCAATGAGCAGTTCTTC. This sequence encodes CASTGLAGANEQFF.

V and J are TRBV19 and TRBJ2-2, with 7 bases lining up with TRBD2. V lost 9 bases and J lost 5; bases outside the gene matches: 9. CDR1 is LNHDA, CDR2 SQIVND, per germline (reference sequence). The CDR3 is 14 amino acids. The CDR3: CASPGGMVTGELFF. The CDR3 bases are TGTGCCAGCCCGGGGGGTATGGTAACCGGGGAGCTGTTTTTT.

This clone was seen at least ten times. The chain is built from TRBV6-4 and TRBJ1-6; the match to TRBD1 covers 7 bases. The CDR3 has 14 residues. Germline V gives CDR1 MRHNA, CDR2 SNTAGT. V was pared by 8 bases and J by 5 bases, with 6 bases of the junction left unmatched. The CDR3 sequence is CASGTGTDNSPLHF. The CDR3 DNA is TGTGCCAGCGGAACCGGGACAGATAATTCACCCCTCCACTTT.

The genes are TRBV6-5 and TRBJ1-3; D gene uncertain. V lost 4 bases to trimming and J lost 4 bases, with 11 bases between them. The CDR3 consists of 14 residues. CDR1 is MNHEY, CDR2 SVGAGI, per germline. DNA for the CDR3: TGTGCCAGCAGTTTAAGTCTTGGCGGAAACACCATATATTTT. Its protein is CASSLSLGGNTIYF.

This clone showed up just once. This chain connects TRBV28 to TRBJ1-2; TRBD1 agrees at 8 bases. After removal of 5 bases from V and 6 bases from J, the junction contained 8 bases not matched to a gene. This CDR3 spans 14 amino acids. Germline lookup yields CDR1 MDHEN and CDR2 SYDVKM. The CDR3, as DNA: TGTGCCAGCAGTACTAGGACAGGGTTTGATGGCTACACCTTC. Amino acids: CASSTRTGFDGYTF.